The clone carrying this TCR beta chain has only one observation. How the authors handled the data: Amplification from reference gene primers served as the basis for estimated nucleated cell counts. TCRdb's copy holds only in-frame clones and misses some; the assay was immunoSEQ multiplex PCR. For V, J and clone size, that table is used; D and trimming come from the DNA. The sample holds under 60,000 clones, around 78% seen once. The CDR3 runs to 15 residues. CDR1 and CDR2 from the germline V gene are WSHSY and SAAADI. The V and J ends lost 4 bases and 1 base respectively, with 8 bases between them. The source of the sample is a study of blood T cell repertoires in COVID-19. The wider study: There were acute and convalescent COVID-19 samples, and they came from the United States, Italy and Spain. T cells, B-cell-depleted T cells, or PBMCs provided the cDNA or gDNA that served as material.

The sequenced material came from peripheral blood. This TCR was sampled from a human donor in a cohort sampled during active COVID-19. This chain joins TRBV10-2 and TRBJ1-6; D gene uncertain. This chain's CDR3 is CASSVAASYNSPLHF. The CDR3, as DNA: TGCGCCAGCAGTGTGGCAGCGTCCTATAATTCACCCCTCCACTTT.